The T cell receptor beta chain under discussion was sequenced for a study of T cell changes during pregnancy in multiple sclerosis. The protocol was immunoSEQ multiplex PCR, while the TCRdb copy is restricted to in-frame clones and leaves out a portion. The sample has tens of thousands of clones; around 94% are singletons. Germline CDR1 reads SGHRS; CDR2 reads YFSETQ. CDR3 size: 16 residues. V lost 0 bases and J 0 bases, leaving 7 bases between the germline ends. V usage is TRBV5-1 and J usage is TRBJ1-6, with no clear D. Sequences were derived from peripheral blood, sampled in the third trimester of pregnancy. The receptor's source is a female donor with multiple sclerosis, enrolled in a pregnancy study. The chain's CDR3 is CASSLVVSSYNSPLHF. CDR3 sequence (DNA): TGCGCCAGCAGCTTGGTGGTTAGCTCCTATAATTCACCCCTCCACTTT.